This TCR beta chain was found in a study of blood T cell repertoires in COVID-19. Across the study: Specimens from acute and convalescent COVID-19 originated in the United States, Italy and Spain.

Using immunoSEQ multiplex PCR, the repertoire was profiled, and TCRdb retains in-frame clones only, with some absent. The data hold roughly 180,000 clones, with about nine tenths observed a single time. V was clipped by 8 bases and J by 0 bases, with 14 bases between them. Germline V gene data show CDR1 as MNHEY and CDR2 as SVGAGI. This CDR3 is built from 15 residues. Sequenced input: peripheral blood. This sequence was found in a man between 65 and 85 years old with active or convalescent COVID-19. The rearrangement uses TRBV6-5 and TRBJ2-1; possible D gene TRBD1, 5 bases. Written as DNA, the CDR3 is TGTGCCAGCGTCACAGGCCAGAGCTCCTACAATGAGCAGTTCTTC. The encoded protein is CASVTGQSSYNEQFF.